The clone carrying this TCR beta chain was observed a few times. Its antigen is undetermined. This entry comes from a study of vaccination and CD4 T cells after COVID-19. Study-wide results and limits: Spike mono-reactivity applied to 304 of 307 vaccine-specific clones detected in convalescent patients.

Once obtained from cultured CD4+ T cells, the DNA was sequenced using the Oncomine TCR Beta short-read assay. Each CDR3 protein is one row after TCRdb ran MiXCR on the PCR reads. The sample contains 15,000 to 20,000 distinct CDR3 sequences, 40% to 60% of which appear only once. From germline, CDR1 is MNHNS and CDR2 SASEGT. The CDR3 consists of 15 residues. V lost 6 bases to trimming and J lost 4 bases; unmatched junction nucleotides: 9. As to treatment: approximately nine-day PBMC culture with coronavirus spike peptide pools or control peptides (ViraFEST assay). This TCR was recovered from a human donor who had recovered from COVID-19. The sequenced sample was CD4+ T cells from blood, cultured in vitro, obtained before SARS-CoV-2 vaccination. The genes are TRBV6-1 and TRBJ2-3; 8 positions match TRBD2. The CDR3: CASSRAGGSADTQYF. The CDR3 nucleotides read TGTGCCAGCAGCCGTGCGGGGGGTAGCGCAGATACGCAGTATTTT.